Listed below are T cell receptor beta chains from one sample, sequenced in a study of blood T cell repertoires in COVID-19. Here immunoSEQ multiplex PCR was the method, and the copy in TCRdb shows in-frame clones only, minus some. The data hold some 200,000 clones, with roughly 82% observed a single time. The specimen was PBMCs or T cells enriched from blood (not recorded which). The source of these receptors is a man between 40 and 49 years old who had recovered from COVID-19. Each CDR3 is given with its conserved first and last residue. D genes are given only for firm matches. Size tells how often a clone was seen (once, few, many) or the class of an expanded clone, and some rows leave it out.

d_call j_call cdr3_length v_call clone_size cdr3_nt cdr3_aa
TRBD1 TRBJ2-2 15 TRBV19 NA TGTGCCGCCTCCGACAGGGGGCGGGACACCGGGGAGCTGTTTTTT CAASDRGRDTGELFF
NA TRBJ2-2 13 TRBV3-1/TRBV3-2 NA TGTGCCAGCAGCGTCAGGGGCACCGGGGAGCTGTTTTTT CASSVRGTGELFF
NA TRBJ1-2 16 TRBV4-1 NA TGCGCCAGCAGCCCCCAAGACAGGCGGCAGGCCCGAGGCTACACCTTC CASSPQDRRQARGYTF
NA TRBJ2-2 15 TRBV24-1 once TGTGCCACCAGTGATTCAACAGGAGACACCGGGGAGCTGTTTTTT CATSDSTGDTGELFF
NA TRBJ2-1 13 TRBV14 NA TGTGCCAGCAGCCAAGGTGTGCGGGTTAGGCTGTTCTTC CASSQGVRVRLFF
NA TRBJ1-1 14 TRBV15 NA TGTGCCACCAGCAGAGAAGTCCGGGACACTGAAGCTTTCTTT CATSREVRDTEAFF
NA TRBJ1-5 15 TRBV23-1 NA TGCGCCAGCAGCCCTGCGGCCGCGAGCCATCAGCCCCAGCATTTT CASSPAAASHQPQHF
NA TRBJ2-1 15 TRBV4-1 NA TGCGCCAGCAGCCAAGCGCTCGCGGGTGACAATGAGCAGTTCTTC CASSQALAGDNEQFF
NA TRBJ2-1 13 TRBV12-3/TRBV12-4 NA TGTGCCAGCAGTTTAGCTACTACTCAAAAGCAGTTCTTC CASSLATTQKQFF
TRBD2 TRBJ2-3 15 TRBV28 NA TGTGCCAGCAGTTCGGGACTAGCGGCTACAGATACGCAGTATTTT CASSSGLAATDTQYF
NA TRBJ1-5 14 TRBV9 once TGTGCCAGCAGCGTGGACAGTATTAATCAGCCCCAGCATTTT CASSVDSINQPQHF
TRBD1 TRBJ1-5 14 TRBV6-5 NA TGTGCCAGCAGTTCGACAGGGTTGAATCAGCCCCAGCATTTT CASSSTGLNQPQHF
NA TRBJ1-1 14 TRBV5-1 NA TGCGCCAGCAGCTTCGCAACCGGGACTGCTGAAGCTTTCTTT CASSFATGTAEAFF
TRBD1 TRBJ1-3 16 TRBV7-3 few TGTGCCAGCTGGGGACAGCGGGCCCTCTCTGGAAACACCATATATTTT CASWGQRALSGNTIYF
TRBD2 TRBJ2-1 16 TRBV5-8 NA TGTGCCAGCAGCCCCTGGACTAGCGGGAGGGCCTTTGAGCAGTTCTTC CASSPWTSGRAFEQFF
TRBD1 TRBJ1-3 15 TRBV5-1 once TGCGCCAGCAGCTTCTCCGGGACAGAAGGAAACACCATATATTTT CASSFSGTEGNTIYF
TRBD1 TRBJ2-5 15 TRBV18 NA TGTGCCAGCTCACCCCGGACAGGGGCGTGGGAGACCCAGTACTTC CASSPRTGAWETQYF
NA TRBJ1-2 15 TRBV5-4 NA TGTGCCAGCAGGCCCACAGCAGGCACCAACTATGGCTACACCTTC CASRPTAGTNYGYTF
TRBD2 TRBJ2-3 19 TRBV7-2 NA TGTGCCAGCAGCTTAGTAGCGGGAGTTGGGGTGAGGGACACAGATACGCAGTATTTT CASSLVAGVGVRDTDTQYF
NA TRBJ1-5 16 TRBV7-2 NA TGTGCCAGCAGCTTAGAGCCAGGGTTAAGGAATCAGCCCCAGCATTTT CASSLEPGLRNQPQHF
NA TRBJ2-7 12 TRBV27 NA TGTGCCAGTTCCACTAACTACTACGAGCAGTACTTC CASSTNYYEQYF
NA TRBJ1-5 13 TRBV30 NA TGTGCCTGGAGTGGCAGGAGCAATCAGCCCCAGCATTTT CAWSGRSNQPQHF
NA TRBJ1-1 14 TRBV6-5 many TGTGCCAGCAGTAAACAGGGCATGAACACTGAAGCTTTCTTT CASSKQGMNTEAFF
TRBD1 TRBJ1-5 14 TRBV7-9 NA TGTGCCAGCAGCTCCGGGACAGGGGAACAGCCCCAGCATTTT CASSSGTGEQPQHF